What follows is one TCR beta chain and its context. Its antigen is not identified. The sample comes from a study of cytomegalovirus exposure and HLA in healthy donors. Overall study context: Samples from HLA-typed donors yielded some 85 million unique TCRs in an early data release. Findings and limits, study-wide: About 90% or about 30% of the time was how often most TCR beta V segments were productive, according to an earlier analysis. Three of the chains that were CMV-associated were confirmed in vitro to be specific for CMV antigens. Prediction of most subjects' HLA-A and HLA-B alleles by TCR beta sequences was reportedly accurate.

Amplification used 60 Vbeta primers and 13 Jbeta primers. TCRdb's copy holds only in-frame clones and misses some; the assay was immunoSEQ multiplex PCR. The table has approximately 200,000 clones, almost 85% seen once. Specimen: PBMCs. This receptor was taken from a boy aged 5-17 years in good health and CMV-seronegative.

CDR3 sequence reads: CASSLYAGVTDTQYF. CDR3 in DNA: TGTGCCAGCAGCTTGTATGCCGGGGTCACAGATACGCAGTATTTT. The chain has TRBV5-6 and TRBJ2-3; possibly TRBD2 for D (5 bases). The CDR3 extends over 15 amino acids. Germline CDR1 is SGHDT and CDR2 is YYEEEE. Trimming left V 1 base short and J 2 bases short, with 11 bases between. Using reference TRBV5-6 and TRBJ2-3 for the parts outside the CDR3, the full variable domain is DAGVTQSPTHLIKTRGQQVTLRCSPKSGHDTVSWYQQALGQGPQFIFQYYEEEERQRGNFPDRFSGHQFPNYSSELNVNALLLGDSALYLCASSLYAGVTDTQYFGPGTRLTVL.